This entry is about one T cell receptor beta chain. The germline CDR1 and CDR2 sequences are SGHRS and YFSETQ. The CDR3 consists of 14 residues. Trimming shortened V by 4 bases and J by 5 bases, and 12 bases separated the two germline ends. Enrolment of Seattle patients took place during active infection, and they were followed longitudinally. The data were obtained in a study of blood T cell repertoires in COVID-19. Study-wide context: The United States, Italy and Spain supplied acute and convalescent COVID-19 samples. The analysed material was cDNA or gDNA that came from T cells, B-cell-depleted T cells, or PBMCs.

How the authors handled the data: By means of reference gene primer amplification, nucleated cell counts were estimated. Method: immunoSEQ multiplex PCR; TCRdb's copy keeps in-frame clones and lacks some. The D gene and trimming were derived from the DNA, and the V and J assignments and clone size from that table. This repertoire shows about 150,000 clones, approximately 80% found once; its top ten account for around 10%. The gene calls are TRBV5-1 and TRBJ2-2; a possible D gene is TRBD2 (7 bases). The receptor was isolated from a woman in her fifties or sixties with COVID-19, enrolled during active disease. The sequencing sample was made of peripheral blood. The CDR3 loop reads CASSGLGGTGELFF. For the CDR3, the DNA is TGCGCCAGCAGCGGACTAGGGGGAACCGGGGAGCTGTTTTTT.